These T cell receptor beta chains were read from a single sample in a study of Graves' ophthalmopathy and Graves' hyperthyroidism. TCRdb passed the multiplex PCR reads through MiXCR, listing each CDR3 protein once. This sample has hundreds of thousands of distinct CDR3 sequences, with around 21% found just once. The sample was peripheral blood. These receptors originate from a woman between 18 and 29 years old with stable Graves' hyperthyroidism. Both conserved end residues are part of each CDR3.

J gene,V gene,CDR3 protein
TRBJ1-6,TRBV12-3/TRBV12-4,CASSLRGGGLVTYNSPLHF
TRBJ2-5,TRBV30,CAWSMTSQETQYF
TRBJ2-2,TRBV5-1,CASSLQSNRGTGELFF
TRBJ1-5,TRBV12-3/TRBV12-4,CASRTGDTNQPQHF
TRBJ2-7,TRBV18,CASSLRKSEEQYF
TRBJ1-5,TRBV11-2,CASSLDHNLPQHF
TRBJ2-5,TRBV15,CATSRASGGAETQYF
TRBJ2-7,TRBV18,CASSPDRGAYEQYF
TRBJ2-7,TRBV11-1,CASSLLGTGGTYEQYF
TRBJ2-7,TRBV12-3/TRBV12-4,CASSRAVPYEQYF
TRBJ2-7,TRBV11-2,CASSLEGPRGQLTYEQYF
TRBJ2-5,TRBV2,CASSGEGGQETQYF
TRBJ1-1,TRBV5-1,CASSSAPGHQMGEAFF
TRBJ1-2,TRBV6-1,CASSEDRGGSYGYTF
TRBJ2-2,TRBV24-1,CATNEPTGELFF
TRBJ1-1,TRBV4-1,CASSQVVQRGRATFF
TRBJ2-2,TRBV11-2,CASSSGRFGDRGYTGELFF
TRBJ1-3,TRBV13,CASSIRLSGNTIYF
TRBJ2-2,TRBV7-2,CASSLVGTTISGELFF
TRBJ2-4,TRBV30,CAWSIQGSLGKNIQYF
TRBJ1-5,TRBV6-2/TRBV6-3,CASSYPQYSNQPQRF
TRBJ2-7,TRBV29-1,CSVEGGDSLNSYEQYF
TRBJ2-5,TRBV7-9,CASSVTSGGTETQYF
TRBJ2-7,TRBV12-3/TRBV12-4,CASSLGQRGNEQYF
TRBJ2-7,TRBV4-1,CASSQETRGYEQYF
TRBJ1-2,TRBV20-1,CSARAKQVFLSYGYTF
TRBJ2-3,TRBV6-2/TRBV6-3,CASSSGVEPDTQYF
TRBJ2-7,TRBV6-5,CASSYTLGSDEQYF
TRBJ1-6,TRBV5-6,CASSFRPASSYNSPLHF
TRBJ2-7,TRBV29-1,CSVEDGSGSYEQYF
TRBJ2-2,TRBV7-3,CASSPIAGGPFGELFF
TRBJ2-2,TRBV30,CAWSAPSGREDTGELFF
TRBJ2-5,TRBV20-1,CSAPRTRMQETQYF
TRBJ2-7,TRBV2,CASSGITRLVEQYF
TRBJ1-1,TRBV6-1,CASSVAGTSNTEAFF
TRBJ2-5,TRBV20-1,CSAFSGSKETQYF
TRBJ1-1,TRBV7-9,CASNPRAGGRTEAFF
TRBJ2-4,TRBV6-1,CASTGVGDIQYF
TRBJ1-6,TRBV6-1,CASSERTGLNSPLHF
TRBJ2-7,TRBV20-1,CSARIRSYEQYF
TRBJ2-2,TRBV20-1,CSARDPGRAYSGELFF
TRBJ2-2,TRBV6-5,CATIRGHLDTGELFF
TRBJ2-7,TRBV28,CASSVPGLGSYEQYF
TRBJ2-7,TRBV6-1,CASRGRVESEQYF
TRBJ1-2,TRBV6-1,CASAKAGVIGYTF
TRBJ2-7,TRBV12-3/TRBV12-4,CASSLATGYEQYF
TRBJ2-7,TRBV6-1,CASKVGRGWNEQYF
TRBJ1-1,TRBV11-2,CASSLTPGGANTEAFF